These 27 T cell receptor beta chains were sequenced from one sample in a study of blood T cell repertoires in COVID-19. This table comes from immunoSEQ multiplex PCR, and its TCRdb copy is limited to in-frame clones, with some not included. This repertoire shows about 270,000 clones, roughly 80% found once; its top ten account for around 4.5%. Sequenced input: peripheral blood. These receptors were obtained from a woman aged 50 to 65 with active or convalescent COVID-19.

V is TRBV5-1 and J is TRBJ1-1, with TRBD1 identical over 12 bases. This CDR3 is built from 15 residues. The germline CDR1 and CDR2 sequences are SGHRS and YFSETQ. V shed 5 bases, J shed 1 base, and the junction held 3 bases outside the gene matches. The CDR3 spells CASRGTGGANTEAFF. CDR3 coding DNA: TGCGCCAGCAGGGGGACAGGGGGCGCGAACACTGAAGCTTTCTTT.

The chain joins TRBV11-2 to TRBJ2-1; weak D call: TRBD2 (7 bases). Germline CDR1 is SGHAT and CDR2 is FQNNGV. CDR3 size: 14 residues. Trimming left V 6 bases short and J 5 bases short, with 14 bases between. CDR3 residues: CASRGAGVHNEQFF. The CDR3 DNA sequence: TGTGCCAGCAGGGGGGCGGGAGTCCACAATGAGCAGTTCTTC.

The table lists this clone with a few counts. The chain links TRBV7-9 to TRBJ2-7; no clear D. The CDR3 spans 13 residues. V lost 5 bases, J lost 3 bases, and 11 bases lay in between. The germline V gene encodes CDR1 SEHNR and CDR2 FQNEAQ (reference sequence). CDR3 in amino acids: CASSTTPYYEQYF. CDR3 sequence (DNA): TGTGCCAGCAGCACCACACCTTACTACGAGCAGTACTTC.

The chain employs TRBV6-5 and TRBJ2-7, with 8 bases aligning to TRBD2. The V segment lost 2 bases and the J segment 6 bases; nucleotides outside the gene matches: 6. The CDR3 contains 14 residues. CDR1 is MNHEY, CDR2 SVGAGI, per germline. The chain's CDR3 is CASSYGTRRVEQYF. CDR3 in DNA: TGTGCCAGCAGTTACGGGACTAGGAGGGTCGAGCAGTACTTC.

In its sample, this clone was seen once. V gene TRBV27 combines with J gene TRBJ2-1; 9 bases are a match to TRBD2. The CDR3 extends over 16 amino acids. Germline V gives CDR1 MNHEY, CDR2 SMNVEV (reference sequence). V shed 0 bases, J shed 8 bases, and the junction held 8 bases outside the gene matches. CDR3 nucleotides: TGTGCCAGCAGTTTATCTCTAGGGCGGGAGGGCGATGAGCAGTTCTTC. Protein sequence: CASSLSLGREGDEQFF.

The chain joins TRBV20-1 to TRBJ2-7, with D possibly matching TRBD2 (5 bases). The CDR3 consists of 16 residues. CDR1 and CDR2 (germline): DFQATT, SNEGSKA (reference sequence). The ends were cut back, 3 bases at V and 0 bases at J, with 18 bases in the middle. The CDR3 spells CSASGAGLSSSYEQYF. Written as DNA, the CDR3 is TGCAGTGCTAGTGGTGCCGGACTCTCGAGCTCCTACGAGCAGTACTTC.

This clone was seen a handful of times. V gene TRBV10-3 combines with J gene TRBJ2-3, with TRBD1 identical over 8 bases. The CDR3 has 16 residues. Unmatched junction bases numbered 11, after V lost 4 bases and J lost 5 bases. Germline V gene data show CDR1 as ENHRY and CDR2 as SYGVKD. DNA of the CDR3: TGTGCCATCAGTGGGGGCCGGGTGACAGGGGAAGATACGCAGTATTTT. Protein sequence: CAISGGRVTGEDTQYF.

The chain links TRBV7-9 to TRBJ2-7; 8 bases are shared with TRBD2. After removal of 7 bases from V and 3 bases from J, the junction contained 2 bases not matched to a gene. Germline CDR1 reads SEHNR; CDR2 reads FQNEAQ (reference sequence). The CDR3 is 12 residues long. Here the CDR3 DNA reads TGTGCCAGCAAGGGACTAGACTACGAGCAGTACTTC. Translation gives CASKGLDYEQYF.

The rearrangement uses TRBV3-1 (or the pseudogene TRBV3-2) and TRBJ1-5; D might be TRBD1 (6 bases). The germline gives CDR1 LGHDT, CDR2 YNNKEL (reference sequence). The CDR3 totals 17 residues. Trimming removed 1 base from V and 0 bases from J, with 13 bases in between. The CDR3 bases are TGTGCCAGCAGCCAAGGAGCAGGGGTTGGTAGCAATCAGCCCCAGCATTTT. This translates into CASSQGAGVGSNQPQHF.

CDR3 amino acids: CASSTRGDNEQFF. In nucleotides, the CDR3 is TGTGCCAGCAGCACCAGGGGGGACAATGAGCAGTTCTTC. V is TRBV6-5 and J is TRBJ2-1, with D tentatively TRBD1 (7 bases). V lost 6 bases and J 5 bases, leaving 11 bases between the germline ends. The germline CDR1 and CDR2 sequences are MNHEY and SVGAGI. The CDR3 extends over 13 amino acids.

The chain employs TRBV28 and TRBJ1-2; D is unresolved. The CDR3 length is 12 residues. Germline loops: CDR1 MDHEN, CDR2 SYDVKM. The V end was cut by 6 bases, the J end by 2 bases, with 7 bases between. In DNA, the CDR3 is TGTGCCAGCAGGGAACAGAACTATGGCTACACCTTC. This sequence encodes CASREQNYGYTF.

V and J are TRBV27 and TRBJ2-7; 8 bases agree with TRBD1. Germline CDR1 reads MNHEY; CDR2 reads SMNVEV (reference sequence). V lost 5 bases to trimming and J lost 6 bases; unmatched junction nucleotides: 6. The length of the CDR3 is 13 residues. In DNA, the CDR3 is TGTGCCAGCAGTCCACAGACAGGGGCCGAGCAGTACTTC. It codes for CASSPQTGAEQYF.

The chain uses TRBV7-2 and TRBJ2-1, with 10 bases lining up with TRBD2. The CDR3 spans 16 residues. The germline V gene has CDR1 SGHTA and CDR2 FQGNSA. Trimming cost V 5 bases and J 5 bases; bases outside gene matches: 9. The CDR3 protein is CASSPSGTSGNNEQFF. Here the CDR3 DNA reads TGTGCCAGCAGCCCAAGTGGAACTAGCGGGAACAATGAGCAGTTCTTC.

The chain joins TRBV25-1 to TRBJ2-2; perhaps TRBD1 as D (7 bases). The CDR3 is 15 residues long. The ends were cut back, 7 bases at V and 5 bases at J, with 17 bases in the middle. Germline lookup yields CDR1 MGHDK and CDR2 SYGVNS. The CDR3, as DNA: TGTGCCAGCACAAAAGGAGGGGGCAGAACCGGGGAGCTGTTTTTT. Translation gives CASTKGGGRTGELFF.

Worth noting for this clone: Other DNA variants within this sample encode the same CDR3. The V call is TRBV7-2, the J call TRBJ1-5; no clear D gene. This CDR3 spans 14 amino acids. Germline CDR1 SGHTA, CDR2 FQGNSA. Trimming took 5 bases from V and 4 from J, leaving 12 bases between them. For the CDR3, the DNA is TGTGCCAGCAGCCAGAGCGGTGGAAATCAGCCCCAGCATTTT. Translation: CASSQSGGNQPQHF.

The V and J genes are TRBV7-2 and TRBJ2-7; D gene uncertain. This CDR3 spans 13 amino acids. V dropped 5 bases and J dropped 0 bases, with 8 bases sitting between them. Germline V gene data show CDR1 as SGHTA and CDR2 as FQGNSA. CDR3 sequence reads: CASSPLGSYEQYF. For the CDR3, the DNA is TGTGCCAGCAGCCCCCTCGGCTCCTACGAGCAGTACTTC.

The rearrangement links TRBV5-8 to TRBJ2-5; 10 bases align to TRBD2. With V trimmed by 2 bases and J by 2 bases, 3 bases remained unmatched. CDR3 size: 15 residues. CDR1 is SGHTS, CDR2 YDEGEE, per germline. The CDR3 nucleotides are TGTGCCAGCAGCTTTAGCGGGGGGCAACAAGAGACCCAGTACTTC. Translated, it gives CASSFSGGQQETQYF.

Of note for this clone: Other DNA variants within this sample encode the same CDR3. This chain joins TRBV24-1 and TRBJ1-4, with TRBD1 matching over 9 bases. The CDR3 loop spans 15 amino acids. CDR1 is KGHDR and CDR2 is SFDVKD in the germline V gene. The trim removed 4 bases at V and 8 bases at J, leaving 7 bases unmatched. In DNA form, the CDR3 reads TGTGCCACCAGTGACTCGGGACAGGGAGACGAAAAACTGTTTTTT. Translating it yields CATSDSGQGDEKLFF.

The chain uses TRBV6-5 and TRBJ1-5; D possibly corresponds to TRBD1 (6 bases). The CDR3 is 15 residues long. The V gene lost 10 bases and the J gene lost 9 bases, with 25 bases spanning the gap. Germline V lookup: CDR1 MNHEY, CDR2 SVGAGI. CDR3 sequence (DNA): TGTGCCACCCAGTCCGGGAGGCAGGGGAAGGCGCCCCAGCATTTT. It translates to CATQSGRQGKAPQHF.

This clone was recorded once. The genes are TRBV28 and TRBJ1-6, with TRBD1 matching over 8 bases. This CDR3 is built from 14 residues. Germline CDR1 and CDR2: MDHEN and SYDVKM. With 6 bases clipped from V and 9 bases from J, the junction kept 7 bases outside the gene matches. This CDR3 reads CASRYPGGSSPLHF. CDR3 nucleotides: TGTGCCAGCAGGTACCCAGGGGGCAGTTCACCCCTCCACTTT.

V is TRBV28 and J is TRBJ1-6; the match to TRBD1 covers 10 bases. The germline gives CDR1 MDHEN, CDR2 SYDVKM. The junction had 15 bases not matched to a gene; V was cut back by 7 bases and J by 9 bases. The CDR3 is 17 amino acids. As DNA, the CDR3 is TGTGCCAGCACCACGACAGGGGGCAAGGGAGCAATTTCACCCCTCCACTTT. Its protein is CASTTTGGKGAISPLHF.

This chain links TRBV3-1 (or the pseudogene TRBV3-2) with TRBJ2-7; D might be TRBD2 (6 bases). The V and J ends lost 1 base and 6 bases respectively, with 16 bases between them. This CDR3 has 15 residues. From germline, CDR1 is LGHDT and CDR2 YNNKEL (reference sequence). The CDR3 spells CASSQGLGLYREQYF. As DNA, the CDR3 is TGTGCCAGCAGCCAAGGACTAGGACTCTACCGCGAGCAGTACTTC.

This chain joins TRBV7-8 and TRBJ1-1, with 7 bases lining up with TRBD1. This CDR3 spans 14 amino acids. CDR1 and CDR2 from the germline V gene are SGHVS and FQNEAQ. Trimming cost V 5 bases and J 2 bases; bases outside gene matches: 5. CDR3 DNA: TGTGCCAGCAGCCGGACAGGAGGAAACACTGAAGCTTTCTTT. Translated: CASSRTGGNTEAFF.

V and J are TRBV20-1 and TRBJ2-1; tentative D call: TRBD1 (6 bases). The V end was cut by 6 bases, the J end by 0 bases, with 21 bases between. Germline V gene data show CDR1 as DFQATT and CDR2 as SNEGSKA (reference sequence). This CDR3 has 17 residues. For the CDR3, the DNA is TGCAGTGCCAGTCACCTCCTAGGACAGATCTCCTACAATGAGCAGTTCTTC. Its translation is CSASHLLGQISYNEQFF.

The chain recombines TRBV29-1 with TRBJ1-1, with D perhaps matching TRBD1 (5 bases). CDR3 length equals 13 residues. Between the trimmed V and J ends, which lost 3 bases and 4 bases, there was a span of 12 bases. The germline gives CDR1 SQVTM, CDR2 ANQGSEA. The CDR3 coding sequence is TGCAGCGTTGACGGCGGGGGGGGCACTGAAGCTTTCTTT. Translation gives CSVDGGGGTEAFF.

This chain links TRBV30 with TRBJ2-5; 11 bases align to TRBD2. Germline lookup yields CDR1 GTSNPN and CDR2 SVGIG (reference sequence). V shed 5 bases and J 4 bases; nucleotides not matched to a gene: 15. The CDR3 has 17 amino acids. The CDR3 region has the DNA TGTGCCTGGGTCAACCCAAATCTTAGCGGGAGGGGAGAGACCCAGTACTTC. Translated, it gives CAWVNPNLSGRGETQYF.

This sequence joins TRBV2 and TRBJ2-1, with TRBD2 matching over 7 bases. Germline V lookup: CDR1 SNHLY, CDR2 FYNNEI. Trimming removed 7 bases from V and 0 bases from J; junction bases left unmatched: 6. There are 15 residues in the CDR3. The CDR3 DNA is TGTGCCAGCAAGGGCCTAGCGGCCTCCTACAATGAGCAGTTCTTC. This gives the protein CASKGLAASYNEQFF. Complete variable domain (other parts from reference TRBV2 and TRBJ2-1): EPEVTQTPSHQVTQMGQEVILRCVPISNHLYFYWYRQILGQKVEFLVSFYNNEISEKSEIFDDQFSVERPDGSNFTLKIRSTKLEDSAMYFCASKGLAASYNEQFFGPGTRLTVL.